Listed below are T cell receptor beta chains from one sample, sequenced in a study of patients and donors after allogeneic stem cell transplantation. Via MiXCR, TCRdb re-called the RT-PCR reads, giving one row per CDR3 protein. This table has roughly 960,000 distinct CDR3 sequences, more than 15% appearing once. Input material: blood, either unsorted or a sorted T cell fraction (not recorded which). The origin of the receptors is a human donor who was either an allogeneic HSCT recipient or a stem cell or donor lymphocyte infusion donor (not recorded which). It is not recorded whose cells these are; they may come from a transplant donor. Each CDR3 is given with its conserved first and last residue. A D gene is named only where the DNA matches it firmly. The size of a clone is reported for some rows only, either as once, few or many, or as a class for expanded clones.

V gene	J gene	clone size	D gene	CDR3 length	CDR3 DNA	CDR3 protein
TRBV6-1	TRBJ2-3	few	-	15	TGTGCCAGCAGTGAGGGCCTGTGGAGCACAGATACGCAGTATTTT	CASSEGLWSTDTQYF
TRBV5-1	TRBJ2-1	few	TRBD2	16	TGCGCCAGCAGCTTGGAAGGGCGGGGGGGCCTTAATGAGCAGTTCTTC	CASSLEGRGGLNEQFF
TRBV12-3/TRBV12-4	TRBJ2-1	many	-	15	TGTGCCAGCAGTTTAGTTTTTCGGGAATACAATGAGCAGTTCTTC	CASSLVFREYNEQFF
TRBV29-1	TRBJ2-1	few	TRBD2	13	TGCAGCGTCCGGGGGGGAGACTACAATGAGCAGTTCTTC	CSVRGGDYNEQFF
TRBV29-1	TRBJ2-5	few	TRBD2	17	TGCAGCGTTGCTGGGCCCCCCGATGCTAGCGGAGAAGAGACCCAGTACTTC	CSVAGPPDASGEETQYF
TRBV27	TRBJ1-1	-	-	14	TGTGCCAGCAGTAGCCCGGGGAAGGGGGCTGAAGCTTTCTTT	CASSSPGKGAEAFF
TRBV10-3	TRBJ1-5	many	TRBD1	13	TGTGCCATCAGGGGACAGAGCAATCAGCCCCAGCATTTT	CAIRGQSNQPQHF
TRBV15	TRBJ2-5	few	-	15	TGTGCCACCAGCAGAGCCTTTAGGTACCAAGAGACCCAGTACTTC	CATSRAFRYQETQYF
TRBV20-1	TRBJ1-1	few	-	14	TGCAGTGCTAGCGTCATCAGGGGAGCCACTGAAGCTTTCTTT	CSASVIRGATEAFF
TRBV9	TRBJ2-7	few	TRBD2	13	TGTGCCAGCAGCAACGGACTAGCCAACGAGCAGTACTTC	CASSNGLANEQYF
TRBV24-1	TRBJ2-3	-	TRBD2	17	TGTGCCACCAGTGATTTGGGACTAGCGGGTTCCACAGATACGCAGTATTTT	CATSDLGLAGSTDTQYF
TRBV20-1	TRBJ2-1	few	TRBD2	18	TGCAGTGCTAGAGTCGTAGCGGGGGGACTTAGCTCCTACAATGAGCAGTTCTTC	CSARVVAGGLSSYNEQFF
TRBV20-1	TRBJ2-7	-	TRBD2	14	TGCAGTGCTAGGATAGGACTAGCGGGAGATGAGCAGTACTTC	CSARIGLAGDEQYF
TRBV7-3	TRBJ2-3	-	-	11	TGTGCCAGCAGCTCAGGAAGTACGCAGTATTTT	CASSSGSTQYF
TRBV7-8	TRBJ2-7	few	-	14	TGTGCCAGCAGCGTCCACCGGAGCTCCTACGAGCAGTACTTC	CASSVHRSSYEQYF
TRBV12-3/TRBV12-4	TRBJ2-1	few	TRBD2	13	TGTGCCACCACGCGGGGGGCGTTTGATGAGCAGTTCTTC	CATTRGAFDEQFF
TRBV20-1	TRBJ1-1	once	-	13	TGCAGTGCTAGAGAGGCAGAGAACACTGAAGCTTTCTTT	CSAREAENTEAFF
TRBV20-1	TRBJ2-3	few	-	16	TGCAGTGCTAGAGATCCTAGGACAGACACCACAGATACGCAGTATTTT	CSARDPRTDTTDTQYF
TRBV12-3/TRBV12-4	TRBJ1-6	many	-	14	TGTGCCAGCAGGCCCTTAGGAGGGGGTTCACCCCTCCACTTT	CASRPLGGGSPLHF
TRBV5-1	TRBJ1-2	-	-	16	TGCGCCAGCAGCTCATCCGGGACACCCCTTAACTATGGCTACACCTTC	CASSSSGTPLNYGYTF
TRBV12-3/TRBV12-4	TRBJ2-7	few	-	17	TGTGCCAGCAGTTTATACTCCGGGACGGGAATCTCCTACGAGCAGTACTTC	CASSLYSGTGISYEQYF
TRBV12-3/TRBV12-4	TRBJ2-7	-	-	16	TGTGCCAGCAGTTGGGGACGGAGACTGGGTACCTACGAGCAGTACTTC	CASSWGRRLGTYEQYF
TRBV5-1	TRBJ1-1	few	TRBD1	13	TGCGCCAGCAGCTGGCAGGGGGGGCTTGAAGCTTTCTTT	CASSWQGGLEAFF
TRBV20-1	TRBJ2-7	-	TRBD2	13	TGCAGTTTTAGCGGGAGGAGCTCCTACGAGCAGTACTTC	CSFSGRSSYEQYF
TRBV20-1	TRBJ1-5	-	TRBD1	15	TGCAGTGCTAGCACCCGGACAGGGGGGAATCAGCCCCAGCATTTT	CSASTRTGGNQPQHF